The source of this T cell receptor beta chain is a study of blood T cells in healthy people across ages. CDR1 is SGHTA, CDR2 FQGNSA, per germline. CDR3 length equals 17 residues. V lost 5 bases and J 3 bases, leaving 20 bases between the germline ends. A second PCR of about 6 to 11 cycles used a sample-barcoded 5' primer and a J-beta primer mix. A minimum of 3 million CDR3-containing paired-end reads was obtained for each sample. TCRdb re-called the 5' RACE reads through MiXCR, storing one row per CDR3 protein. The data show 800,000 or so distinct CDR3 sequences, 46% seen once. The clonotype originates from a man older than 75 in good health. Sequenced input: blood. The rearrangement joins TRBV7-2 to TRBJ2-4; D gene unclear. In DNA, the CDR3 is TGTGCCAGCAGCCGCCCCTGGGTTGGGGTAGACAAAAACATTCAGTACTTC. This sequence encodes CASSRPWVGVDKNIQYF.